This entry lists 9 T cell receptor beta chains sequenced from one sample in a study of OX40 agonist ivuxolimab in advanced cancers. Sequencing was performed with immunoSEQ multiplex PCR; in TCRdb, only in-frame clones are kept and a portion is missing. The sample holds about 120,000 clones, around 95% seen once. Here the sequenced sample was CD4+ or CD8+ T cells sorted from blood, taken in a trial of the OX40 agonist ivuxolimab. The source is an adult with an advanced solid tumor such as melanoma, head and neck, liver or kidney cancer.

This clone has only a few counts. The CDR3 nucleotides read TGTGCCAGCAGCACTAGCGGGAGTAATGAGCAGTTCTTC. This gives the protein CASSTSGSNEQFF. V and J are TRBV9 and TRBJ2-1; 11 bases line up with TRBD2. The CDR3 has 13 amino acids. CDR1 and CDR2 from the germline V gene are SGDLS and YYNGEE. Trimming at V came to 4 bases and at J to 7 bases, leaving 1 base not matched to a gene.

V is TRBV4-3 and J is TRBJ1-1; D gene ambiguous. Germline V gives CDR1 LGHNA, CDR2 YSLEER. Trimming stripped 3 bases from V and 11 bases from J, with 16 bases between. The CDR3 has 13 amino acids. CDR3 amino acids: CASSHRQGMSAFF. The CDR3 DNA sequence: TGCGCCAGCAGCCATCGGCAAGGGATGAGCGCTTTCTTT.

There are a few counts of this clone. The J gene is TRBJ2-7, the V gene TRBV5-5, with D possibly matching TRBD2 (5 bases). The length of the CDR3 is 11 residues. V lost 4 bases, J lost 6 bases, and 8 bases lay in between. Germline lookup yields CDR1 SGHKS and CDR2 YYEKEE (reference sequence). In nucleotides, the CDR3 is TGTGCCAGCAGCCGGGATCTCGAGCAGTACTTC. This codes for CASSRDLEQYF.

In this sample, this clone turned up once. This chain connects TRBV19 to TRBJ2-3; 8 positions agree with TRBD1. The J segment lost 2 bases and the V segment lost 5 bases, leaving 3 bases of the junction unmatched. Germline CDR1 reads LNHDA; CDR2 reads SQIVND (reference sequence). This CDR3 spans 14 amino acids. CDR3 bases: TGTGCCAGTAGTGACAGGGGCCTCACAGATACGCAGTATTTT. Translated, it gives CASSDRGLTDTQYF.

The chain combines TRBV2 with TRBJ1-2; D remains unclear. The CDR3 covers 13 residues. Trimming took 8 bases from V and 2 from J, leaving 12 bases between them. In germline, CDR1 is SNHLY, CDR2 FYNNEI. CDR3 in amino acids: CASPRRENYGYTF. The CDR3 coding sequence is TGTGCCAGCCCTAGAAGGGAGAACTATGGCTACACCTTC.

The V call is TRBV5-1, the J call TRBJ1-6, with 7 bases fitting TRBD1. The trim removed 0 bases at V and 3 bases at J, leaving 6 bases unmatched. The CDR3 sequence is 17 residues long. Germline V gene lookup returns CDR1 SGHRS and CDR2 YFSETQ. This CDR3 is CASSLAGTDIYNSPLHF. The CDR3 nucleotides are TGCGCCAGCAGCTTGGCTGGGACAGATATCTATAATTCACCCCTCCACTTT.

The genes are TRBV28 and TRBJ1-2, with D possibly TRBD1 on 6 matching bases. The CDR3 length is 13 residues. The V gene lost 7 bases and the J gene lost 3 bases, with 12 bases spanning the gap. Germline V gives CDR1 MDHEN, CDR2 SYDVKM. The CDR3 region has the DNA TGTGCCAGCAACAGGGACTCGGACTATGGCTACACCTTC. Residues: CASNRDSDYGYTF.

The chain recombines TRBV9 with TRBJ1-2; D gene uncertain. From germline, CDR1 is SGDLS and CDR2 YYNGEE. This CDR3 is 15 amino acids long. V lost 3 bases and J 0 bases, leaving 12 bases between the germline ends. The CDR3 region has the DNA TGTGCCAGCAGCGAACTCTATTATGCTAACTATGGCTACACCTTC. Translation: CASSELYYANYGYTF.

This clone was found once. The CDR3 sequence: CASSQATGTGEKLFF. The CDR3 region has the DNA TGCGCCAGCAGCCAAGCTACCGGGACAGGTGAAAAACTGTTTTTT. This rearrangement joins TRBV4-3 to TRBJ1-4, with TRBD1 matching 8 bases. Germline V gene lookup returns CDR1 LGHNA and CDR2 YSLEER. V was clipped by 1 base and J by 7 bases; unmatched bases: 5. The CDR3 runs to 15 residues.